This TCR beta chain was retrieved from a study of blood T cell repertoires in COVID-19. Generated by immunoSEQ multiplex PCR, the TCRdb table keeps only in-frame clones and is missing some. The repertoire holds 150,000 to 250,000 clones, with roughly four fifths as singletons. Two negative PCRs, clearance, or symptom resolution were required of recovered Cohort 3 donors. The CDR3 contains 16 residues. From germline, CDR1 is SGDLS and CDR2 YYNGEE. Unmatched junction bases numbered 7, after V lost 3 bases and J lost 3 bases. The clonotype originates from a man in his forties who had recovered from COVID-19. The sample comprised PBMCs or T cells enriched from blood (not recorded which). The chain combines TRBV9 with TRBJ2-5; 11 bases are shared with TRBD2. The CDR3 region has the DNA TGTGCCAGCAGCGACCCTATAGCGGGAGGGGAAGAGACCCAGTACTTC. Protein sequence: CASSDPIAGGEETQYF.